Presented here are 23 T cell receptor beta chains from one specimen sequenced in a study of cytomegalovirus exposure and HLA in healthy donors. PCR employed 60 Vbeta and 13 Jbeta primers. Using immunoSEQ multiplex PCR, the repertoire was profiled, and TCRdb retains in-frame clones only, with some absent. The sample carries roughly 90,000 clones, roughly 80% recorded once. The sample taken for sequencing was PBMCs. The receptor set was obtained from a young man in good health and CMV-seropositive.

Only one count was recorded for this clone. This rearrangement joins TRBV28 to TRBJ1-2; no definite D call. V was cut by 5 bases and J by 4 bases, with 11 bases left in between. CDR3 length: 13 amino acids. Germline-derived CDR1 and CDR2 are MDHEN and SYDVKM. CDR3 protein: CASSPGGSYGYTF. In nucleotides, the CDR3 is TGTGCCAGCAGTCCGGGAGGGTCCTATGGCTACACCTTC.

This clone was detected only once. The chain couples TRBV28 to TRBJ2-7; possible D gene TRBD2, 5 bases. V lost 1 base and J 5 bases, leaving 12 bases between the germline ends. The CDR3 is 14 residues long. Germline CDR1 is MDHEN and CDR2 is SYDVKM. CDR3 in amino acids: CASSLSGVVNEQYF. As DNA, the CDR3 is TGTGCCAGCAGTTTATCCGGGGTAGTTAACGAGCAGTACTTC.

This clone was seen a handful of times. This chain uses TRBV30 with TRBJ1-2; D unresolved. The CDR3 sequence is 13 residues long. Deletions cut 4 bases from V and 4 bases from J, with 13 bases between. The V gene's germline CDR1 is GTSNPN and CDR2 SVGIG (reference sequence). CDR3 sequence (DNA): TGTGCCTGGACCCTAGCCCTGTCCTATGGCTACACCTTC. It is translated as CAWTLALSYGYTF. The entire variable domain, with the rest obtained from reference TRBV30 and TRBJ1-2, is as follows: SQTIHQWPATLVQPVGSPLSLECTVEGTSNPNLYWYRQAAGRGLQLLFYSVGIGQISSEVPQNLSASRPQDRQFILSSKKLLLSDSGFYLCAWTLALSYGYTFGSGTRLTVV.

The gene calls are TRBV5-1 and TRBJ1-6, with 7 bases that match TRBD1. Per the germline V gene, CDR1 is SGHRS and CDR2 is YFSETQ. Trimming at V came to 4 bases and at J to 7 bases, leaving 8 bases not matched to a gene. The CDR3 length is 15 residues. The CDR3 region is CASSLRQGQNSPLHF. DNA of the CDR3: TGCGCCAGCAGCCTGAGACAGGGCCAAAATTCACCCCTCCACTTT.

This clone appeared a few times. The rearrangement links TRBV7-9 to TRBJ1-4; D is undetermined. The germline V and J ends were trimmed by 2 bases and 3 bases, with 10 bases remaining between them. Germline CDR1 SEHNR, CDR2 FQNEAQ (reference sequence). The CDR3 totals 15 residues. CDR3 sequence reads: CASSLLGEPNEKLFF. The CDR3 DNA sequence: TGTGCCAGCAGCTTACTGGGCGAGCCTAATGAAAAACTGTTTTTT.

As DNA, the CDR3 is TGTGCCAGTAGACTATCCTACGAGCAGTACTTC. Residues: CASRLSYEQYF. The chain combines TRBV2 with TRBJ2-5, with D possibly being TRBD2 (5 bases). The tail of the sequence fits TRBJ2-7 better, so the J call may be wrong. CDR1 and CDR2 (germline): SNHLY, FYNNEI. The CDR3 consists of 11 residues.

This clone was found once. V usage is TRBV29-1 and J usage is TRBJ2-3, with D tentatively TRBD2 (6 bases). This CDR3 is 14 amino acids long. The V end lost 4 bases, the J end lost 2 bases, and 13 bases lay between the germline ends. Per germline, CDR1 SQVTM and CDR2 ANQGSEA. This CDR3 is CSVVRRVDTDTQYF. The CDR3 coding sequence is TGCAGCGTTGTCAGGAGGGTGGACACAGATACGCAGTATTTT.

CDR3 residues: CASSLGLSTGELFF. The CDR3 DNA follows: TGTGCCAGCAGCTTAGGCCTCAGCACCGGGGAGCTGTTTTTT. This chain uses TRBV11-2 with TRBJ2-2; no clear D gene. Trimming took off 1 base at V and 4 bases at J, with 7 bases between the two ends. Looked up from germline, CDR1 is SGHAT and CDR2 is FQNNGV. The CDR3 is 14 residues long. The full variable domain, with the rest looked up from reference TRBV11-2 and TRBJ2-2, is EAGVAQSPRYKIIEKRQSVAFWCNPISGHATLYWYQQILGQGPKLLIQFQNNGVVDDSQLPKDRFSAERLKGVDSTLKIQPAKLEDSAVYLCASSLGLSTGELFFGEGSRLTVL.

The chain combines TRBV7-2 with TRBJ2-1; 12 bases agree with TRBD2. CDR1 and CDR2 (germline): SGHTA, FQGNSA. CDR3 length: 17 amino acids. J gave up 9 bases and V 1 base, and 10 bases lay outside the gene matches. CDR3 DNA: TGTGCCAGCAGCTTAGGACCTAGCGGGAGGGCCTCGGTTGAGCAGTTCTTC. It codes for CASSLGPSGRASVEQFF.

This clone showed up just a few times. This chain uses TRBV5-1 with TRBJ1-1; D might be TRBD1 (5 bases). Trimming cost V 0 bases and J 0 bases, with 9 bases left between them. This CDR3 spans 15 amino acids. CDR1 SGHRS and CDR2 YFSETQ come from the germline V gene. The CDR3 bases are TGCGCCAGCAGCTTGGAGACAGCCATGAACACTGAAGCTTTCTTT. Protein product: CASSLETAMNTEAFF. Combining the CDR3 with reference TRBV5-1 and TRBJ1-1 gives the whole variable domain KAGVTQTPRYLIKTRGQQVTLSCSPISGHRSVSWYQQTPGQGLQFLFEYFSETQRNKGNFPGRFSGRQFSNSRSEMNVSTLELGDSALYLCASSLETAMNTEAFFGQGTRLTVV.

The V call is TRBV7-9, the J call TRBJ2-7, with a weak D call TRBD2 (5 bases). V was clipped by 1 base and J by 1 base, with 14 bases between them. The CDR3 length is 16 residues. Germline CDR1 and CDR2: SEHNR and FQNEAQ (reference sequence). CDR3 coding DNA: TGTGCCAGCAGCTTAGAGGAAGCGGCTCTATCCTACGAGCAGTACTTC. Its protein product is CASSLEEAALSYEQYF.

V is TRBV5-1 and J is TRBJ1-2; 9 bases align to TRBD1. Unmatched junction bases numbered 11, after V lost 4 bases and J lost 4 bases. Germline V CDR1 and CDR2: SGHRS, YFSETQ. This CDR3 is built from 16 residues. DNA for the CDR3: TGCGCCAGCAGCAGGGACACCGGGACAGGGCCCTATGGCTACACCTTC. It yields the protein CASSRDTGTGPYGYTF.

The rearrangement joins TRBV7-8 to TRBJ2-5; D not certain. This CDR3 is built from 13 residues. From germline, CDR1 is SGHVS and CDR2 FQNEAQ. Between the trimmed V and J ends, which lost 5 bases and 5 bases, there was a span of 12 bases. The CDR3 region has the DNA TGTGCCAGCAGCCCCATGTTGAGGGAGACCCAGTACTTC. It specifies CASSPMLRETQYF.

This clone was seen just once. The genes are TRBV28 and TRBJ2-2; 9 bases are a match to TRBD1. Per germline, CDR1 MDHEN and CDR2 SYDVKM. There are 15 residues in the CDR3. The ends lost 1 base at V and 6 bases at J; junction bases unmatched: 3. The CDR3 DNA reads as TGTGCCAGCAGTTTATCGACAGGGGGTCCCGGGGAGCTGTTTTTT. This codes for CASSLSTGGPGELFF. Together with reference TRBV28 and TRBJ2-2, the CDR3 gives the full variable domain: DVKVTQSSRYLVKRTGEKVFLECVQDMDHENMFWYRQDPGLGLRLIYFSYDVKMKEKGDIPEGYSVSREKKERFSLILESASTNQTSMYLCASSLSTGGPGELFFGEGSRLTVL.

This clone came up a few times. This chain connects TRBV5-5 to TRBJ1-1; D is perhaps TRBD1 (5 bases). Trimming took 4 bases from V and 1 from J, leaving 8 bases between them. The CDR3 extends over 13 amino acids. Germline CDR1 and CDR2: SGHKS and YYEKEE (reference sequence). The DNA for the CDR3 is TGTGCCAGCAGCCTTCAGGGGAACACTGAAGCTTTCTTT. Amino acids: CASSLQGNTEAFF.

The chain carries TRBV6-1 and TRBJ1-2, with 12 bases matching TRBD1. Germline-derived CDR1 and CDR2 are MNHNS and SASEGT. This CDR3 has 18 residues. The V gene end was trimmed by 3 bases and the J gene end by 0 bases; junction bases not matched to a gene: 8. CDR3 nucleotide sequence: TGTGCCAGCAGTGACCGACGGGACAGGGGGCATTCTAACTATGGCTACACCTTC. Protein product: CASSDRRDRGHSNYGYTF.

The chain is built from TRBV6-1 and TRBJ1-6; 10 bases match TRBD1. Germline CDR1 and CDR2: MNHNS and SASEGT. V was pared by 2 bases and J by 10 bases, with 11 bases of the junction left unmatched. The CDR3 runs 17 residues. The CDR3 protein is CASSEHGGGTGASPLHF. CDR3 in DNA: TGTGCCAGCAGTGAACACGGGGGGGGGACAGGGGCCTCACCCCTCCACTTT.

CDR3 protein: CASSLGGGFGYTF. DNA for the CDR3: TGCGCCAGCAGCTTGGGTGGGGGGTTCGGCTACACCTTC. The chain joins TRBV5-1 to TRBJ1-2; a possible D gene is TRBD1 (5 bases). Trimming left V 0 bases short and J 8 bases short, with 11 bases between. The germline CDR1 and CDR2 sequences are SGHRS and YFSETQ. CDR3 size: 13 residues.

In its sample, this clone was seen a few times. V gene TRBV5-6 combines with J gene TRBJ1-1; maybe TRBD1 (6 bases). This CDR3 region has 13 residues. Germline lookup yields CDR1 SGHDT and CDR2 YYEEEE. Trimming stripped 4 bases from V and 4 bases from J, with 11 bases between. The DNA of the CDR3 is TGTGCCAGCAGCCGAACAGGGATCACTGAAGCTTTCTTT. Protein sequence: CASSRTGITEAFF.

This clone appeared a single time. The CDR3 here is CASIGQGNTEAFF. CDR3 in DNA: TGTGCCAGCATTGGACAGGGAAACACTGAAGCTTTCTTT. V usage is TRBV6-4 and J usage is TRBJ1-1, with 8 bases identical to TRBD1. The V segment lost 7 bases and the J segment 2 bases; nucleotides outside the gene matches: 3. Germline values: CDR1 MRHNA, CDR2 SNTAGT. The CDR3 contains 13 residues.

In this sample, this clone turned up a few times. The chain combines TRBV7-2 with TRBJ2-2; 7 positions match TRBD2. Germline V CDR1 and CDR2: SGHTA, FQGNSA. The CDR3 contains 14 residues. V shed 3 bases, J shed 7 bases, and the junction held 5 bases outside the gene matches. The CDR3 spells CASSFAGEGGELFF. CDR3 nucleotides: TGTGCCAGCAGCTTCGCGGGAGAGGGCGGGGAGCTGTTTTTT. Full variable domain (remainder filled in from reference TRBV7-2 and TRBJ2-2): GAGVSQSPSNKVTEKGKDVELRCDPISGHTALYWYRQSLGQGLEFLIYFQGNSAPDKSGLPSDRFSAERTGGSVSTLTIQRTQQEDSAVYLCASSFAGEGGELFFGEGSRLTVL.

The chain has TRBV27 and TRBJ1-2, with D tentatively TRBD1 (5 bases). The CDR3 length is 14 residues. V lost 0 bases and J 2 bases, leaving 7 bases between the germline ends. Germline loops: CDR1 MNHEY, CDR2 SMNVEV (reference sequence). The CDR3 DNA sequence: TGTGCCAGCAGTTTATCAAAGGGGAACTATGGCTACACCTTC. Translation gives CASSLSKGNYGYTF.

This chain joins TRBV5-5 and TRBJ2-4; TRBD2 is a possible D gene (6 bases). The length of the CDR3 is 14 residues. The V end lost 4 bases, the J end lost 9 bases, and 17 bases lay between the germline ends. CDR1 is SGHKS and CDR2 is YYEKEE in the germline V gene (reference sequence). The DNA for the CDR3 is TGTGCCAGCAGCCTAGCGATCGTAAGGGGCATTCAGTACTTC. Residues: CASSLAIVRGIQYF.